This T cell receptor beta chain was recorded in a study of cytomegalovirus exposure and HLA in healthy donors. Study-wide results and limits: Later analysis suggested links between common viral pathogens and several top significant clusters.

Trimming left V 5 bases short and J 6 bases short, with 10 bases between. This CDR3 is built from 12 residues. From germline, CDR1 is MNHNS and CDR2 SASEGT. This clone was counted a few times. Its antigen is unidentified. Researchers ran the PCR with 60 Vbeta and 13 Jbeta primers. Data came from immunoSEQ multiplex PCR; TCRdb stores just in-frame clones and leaves some out. Here the sample spans 150,000 to 200,000 clones, 60% to 80% being singletons. V gene TRBV6-1 combines with J gene TRBJ1-2; tentative D call: TRBD1 (6 bases). The specimen was PBMCs. This TCR was recovered from a middle-aged man in good health and CMV-seropositive. The CDR3 is CASSRGGNGYTF. The CDR3 DNA is TGTGCCAGCAGTAGGGGGGGGAATGGCTACACCTTC.